Each of the 31 T cell receptor beta chains below was sequenced from the same sample in a study of OX40 agonist ivuxolimab in advanced cancers. The method behind the library was the immunoSEQ multiplex PCR assay. This is the immuneACCESS table as TCRdb keeps it, with only in-frame sequences that have V and J called. A part of the clones is gone; compared with another copy, unresolved V genes explain less than half, and the rest is unexplained. This sample lists tens of thousands of clones; roughly 90% were detected once. The ten largest clones represent 4% to 5.5% of the sample. This sample comprised CD4+ or CD8+ T cells sorted from blood, obtained in a trial of the OX40 agonist ivuxolimab. Receptors originate from an adult with an advanced solid tumor such as melanoma, head and neck, liver or kidney cancer.

The chain employs TRBV10-3 and TRBJ2-4, with D perhaps TRBD2 (7 bases). The CDR3 is 15 amino acids. The ends were cut back, 3 bases at V and 7 bases at J, with 16 bases in the middle. Germline CDR1 and CDR2: ENHRY and SYGVKD. The DNA for the CDR3 is TGTGCCATCAGTGAAGGGGGAGGGGTGGAGAACATTCAGTACTTC. Encoded protein: CAISEGGGVENIQYF.

This chain uses TRBV18 with TRBJ2-3; D possibly matches TRBD1 or TRBD2 (7 bases each). The CDR3 extends over 15 amino acids. V was trimmed by 3 bases and J by 6 bases, leaving 16 bases between them. CDR1 and CDR2 from the germline V gene are KGHSH and LQKENI. The CDR3, as DNA: TGTGCCAGCTCACCCCAGGGGACAGCGGGGGATACGCAGTATTTT. It specifies CASSPQGTAGDTQYF.

V is TRBV7-2 and J is TRBJ2-2; unclear D gene. CDR3 length equals 15 residues. Trimming took off 3 bases at V and 1 base at J, with 9 bases between the two ends. The germline gives CDR1 SGHTA, CDR2 FQGNSA. The CDR3 nucleotides are TGTGCCAGCAGCTTGAGGCAGATGAACACCGGGGAGCTGTTTTTT. It encodes CASSLRQMNTGELFF.

The chain links TRBV19 to TRBJ1-2, with D unclear. The CDR3 is 13 amino acids. Trimming removed 3 bases from V and 2 bases from J, with 7 bases in between. Germline values: CDR1 LNHDA, CDR2 SQIVND (reference sequence). The CDR3 DNA is TGTGCCAGTAGTATCTCTGAAAACTATGGCTACACCTTC. As protein: CASSISENYGYTF.

The CDR3 reads CASSARQASSGANVLTF. The CDR3 coding sequence is TGTGCCAGCAGCGCAAGACAGGCATCCTCTGGGGCCAACGTCCTGACTTTC. The chain carries TRBV5-4 and TRBJ2-6, with D tentatively TRBD1 (6 bases). This CDR3 is built from 17 residues. V lost 4 bases and J lost 0, with 14 bases in between. Per the germline V gene, CDR1 is SGHNT and CDR2 is YYREEE (reference sequence).

The V call is TRBV10-3, the J call TRBJ2-5; 11 bases fit TRBD1. CDR1 ENHRY and CDR2 SYGVKD come from the germline V gene. The ends lost 6 bases at V and 5 bases at J; junction bases unmatched: 5. This CDR3 is 14 amino acids long. The chain's CDR3 is CAIRGTGGSETQYF. The DNA for the CDR3 is TGTGCCATCAGGGGGACAGGGGGTTCGGAGACCCAGTACTTC.

The chain is built from TRBV28 and TRBJ1-5; the D is unclear. Germline V gene sequence: CDR1 MDHEN, CDR2 SYDVKM. V was clipped by 3 bases and J by 6 bases, with 18 bases between them. This CDR3 spans 16 amino acids. CDR3 sequence (DNA): TGTGCCAGCAGTTTGACCCCTCGGGCGACCATTCAGCCCCAGCATTTT. This codes for CASSLTPRATIQPQHF.

The J gene is TRBJ1-1, the V gene TRBV6-4; D is unresolved. Germline V lookup: CDR1 MRHNA, CDR2 SNTAGT. The V gene lost 2 bases and the J gene lost 3 bases, with 7 bases spanning the gap. This CDR3 has 13 amino acids. The CDR3 sequence is CASSDEMYTEAFF. CDR3 DNA sequence: TGTGCCAGCAGTGACGAGATGTACACTGAAGCTTTCTTT.

This clone was seen a single time. The chain carries TRBV7-3 and TRBJ2-3; D not resolved. V was shortened by 5 bases and J by 5 bases, with 20 bases between the two germline ends. The CDR3 length is 16 residues. Germline V gene data show CDR1 as SGHTA and CDR2 as FQGTGA. The CDR3 bases are TGTGCCAGCAGCCCCCGGCCGGCCCTAGGGATAGATACGCAGTATTTT. This encodes CASSPRPALGIDTQYF.

V usage is TRBV4-1 and J usage is TRBJ1-6, with a possible D match to TRBD1 (5 bases). This CDR3 has 15 amino acids. Trimming left V 1 base short and J 10 bases short, with 14 bases between. Germline V gene sequence: CDR1 MGHRA, CDR2 YSYEKL. For the CDR3, the DNA is TGCGCCAGCAGCCAAGTTGGGGGGTCACGGTCACCCCTCCACTTT. Its translation: CASSQVGGSRSPLHF.

The chain joins TRBV28 to TRBJ1-4; possibly TRBD1 for D (5 bases). CDR1 and CDR2 (germline): MDHEN, SYDVKM. This CDR3 is built from 16 residues. Trimming cost V 3 bases and J 4 bases, with 15 bases left between them. The CDR3, as DNA: TGTGCCAGCAGTTTTGAACTGGGGGTGCGTAATGAAAAACTGTTTTTT. It translates to CASSFELGVRNEKLFF.

The V gene is TRBV2, the J gene TRBJ2-1; unclear D gene. V was shortened by 6 bases and J by 5 bases, with 14 bases between the two germline ends. The CDR3 covers 14 residues. The germline V gene encodes CDR1 SNHLY and CDR2 FYNNEI. For the CDR3, the DNA is TGTGCCAGCAGCCCCGGGTGGGCGGACAATGAGCAGTTCTTC. Residues: CASSPGWADNEQFF.

V and J are TRBV2 and TRBJ2-7; TRBD2 agrees at 9 bases. Germline trimming cut 8 bases from V and 2 bases from J; bases unmatched to any gene: 7. This CDR3 has 14 amino acids. Germline lookup yields CDR1 SNHLY and CDR2 FYNNEI. This CDR3 is CASRPGTSTYEQYF. In DNA, the CDR3 is TGTGCCAGCCGGCCCGGGACTAGCACCTACGAGCAGTACTTC.

V and J are TRBV2 and TRBJ2-7, with 9 bases that match TRBD2. CDR1 is SNHLY, CDR2 FYNNEI, per germline. J gave up 3 bases and V 6 bases, and 9 bases lay outside the gene matches. The CDR3 runs 15 residues. The CDR3 nucleotides are TGTGCCAGCAGAAAGGAGGGTAGCGGGAGCTACGAGCAGTACTTC. Protein sequence: CASRKEGSGSYEQYF.

The chain links TRBV18 to TRBJ2-7, with 15 bases identical to TRBD2. This CDR3 comprises 16 residues. The V gene end was trimmed by 2 bases and the J gene end by 4 bases; junction bases not matched to a gene: 3. Germline values: CDR1 KGHSH, CDR2 LQKENI. The CDR3 region is CASSPGLAGGIYEQYF. CDR3 nucleotides: TGTGCCAGCTCACCAGGACTAGCGGGAGGGATTTACGAGCAGTACTTC.

V is TRBV28 and J is TRBJ2-3; 10 bases map to TRBD2. CDR3 size: 16 residues. Per germline, CDR1 MDHEN and CDR2 SYDVKM. V shed 3 bases, J shed 0 bases, and the junction held 3 bases outside the gene matches. Here the CDR3 reads CASSFGTSASTDTQYF. The CDR3 bases are TGTGCCAGCAGTTTCGGGACTAGCGCTAGCACAGATACGCAGTATTTT.

In this sample, this clone turned up once. The V call is TRBV6-1, the J call TRBJ1-1; D gene ambiguous. Germline V gene lookup returns CDR1 MNHNS and CDR2 SASEGT. Trimming pared 6 bases from V and 1 base from J, leaving 9 bases between. CDR3 length equals 13 residues. The CDR3 DNA reads TGTGCCAGCAGACCACCGGCGAACACTGAAGCTTTCTTT. This translates into CASRPPANTEAFF.

The table lists this clone with a count of one. The chain couples TRBV28 to TRBJ1-5; D gene unclear. The CDR3 loop spans 15 amino acids. V was cut by 3 bases and J by 7 bases, with 16 bases left in between. Looked up from germline, CDR1 is MDHEN and CDR2 is SYDVKM. In DNA form, the CDR3 reads TGTGCCAGCAGTTTGGGATTGGGAAGTCCCCAGCCCCAGCATTTT. Translating it yields CASSLGLGSPQPQHF. The full variable domain, in which reference TRBV28 and TRBJ1-5 provide the parts outside the CDR3, is DVKVTQSSRYLVKRTGEKVFLECVQDMDHENMFWYRQDPGLGLRLIYFSYDVKMKEKGDIPEGYSVSREKKERFSLILESASTNQTSMYLCASSLGLGSPQPQHFGDGTRLSIL.

The CDR3 is CASSFLGKRTHQPQHF. The CDR3 region has the DNA TGTGCCAGCAGTTTTTTAGGGAAACGGACCCATCAGCCCCAGCATTTT. V gene TRBV28 combines with J gene TRBJ1-5, with D hard to call. The V gene's germline CDR1 is MDHEN and CDR2 SYDVKM. CDR3 length: 16 residues. Deletions cut 3 bases from V and 5 bases from J, with 17 bases between.

The chain carries TRBV6-6 and TRBJ1-6; no firm D call. Germline V lookup: CDR1 MNHNY, CDR2 SVGAGI (reference sequence). CDR3 length: 13 amino acids. V lost 8 bases to trimming and J lost 3 bases, with 8 bases between them. As DNA, the CDR3 is TGTGCCAGCGGGGATGACTATAATTCACCCCTCCACTTT. It encodes CASGDDYNSPLHF.

This clone occurred a few times. V gene TRBV5-8 combines with J gene TRBJ2-7; D may be TRBD1 (6 bases). The CDR3 extends over 15 amino acids. V was trimmed by 4 bases and J by 6 bases, leaving 20 bases between them. Germline values: CDR1 SGHTS, CDR2 YDEGEE. CDR3 sequence: CASSARDNRISEQYF. The CDR3 nucleotides read TGTGCCAGCAGCGCCCGGGACAATCGAATCTCCGAGCAGTACTTC.

The chain joins TRBV28 to TRBJ2-6; 9 bases agree with TRBD1. This CDR3 has 21 amino acids. Looked up from germline, CDR1 is MDHEN and CDR2 is SYDVKM. V was pared by 4 bases and J by 2 bases, with 18 bases of the junction left unmatched. In DNA form, the CDR3 reads TGTGCCAGCAGTTCCGTCCCGGGACAGGGAACCGGTGGACCTGGGGCCAACGTCCTGACTTTC. Its translation: CASSSVPGQGTGGPGANVLTF.

The chain combines TRBV6-6 with TRBJ1-1; the match to TRBD1 covers 7 bases. The CDR3 covers 14 residues. Unmatched junction bases numbered 4, after V lost 5 bases and J lost 1 base. In germline, CDR1 is MNHNY, CDR2 SVGAGI (reference sequence). CDR3 DNA sequence: TGTGCCAGCAGTCCACAGGGGAAGAACACTGAAGCTTTCTTT. This translates into CASSPQGKNTEAFF.

This chain connects TRBV9 to TRBJ2-7; 7 bases fit TRBD2. V was pared by 0 bases and J by 3 bases, with 9 bases of the junction left unmatched. The length of the CDR3 is 16 residues. Per germline, CDR1 SGDLS and CDR2 YYNGEE. CDR3 coding DNA: TGTGCCAGCAGCGTAGGGACGGGAGGATCTTTCTACGAGCAGTACTTC. Translated, it gives CASSVGTGGSFYEQYF. The full variable domain, rest sourced from reference TRBV9 and TRBJ2-7, is DSGVTQTPKHLITATGQRVTLRCSPRSGDLSVYWYQQSLDQGLQFLIQYYNGEERAKGNILERFSAQQFPDLHSELNLSSLELGDSALYFCASSVGTGGSFYEQYFGPGTRLTVT.

J is TRBJ1-5 and V is TRBV6-5; a weak D match, TRBD1 (5 bases). CDR1 and CDR2 (germline): MNHEY, SVGAGI. The CDR3 consists of 15 residues. Trimming pared 2 bases from V and 2 bases from J, leaving 10 bases between. In DNA form, the CDR3 reads TGTGCCAGCAGTTACACCGGGACTGGCAATCAGCCCCAGCATTTT. Amino acids: CASSYTGTGNQPQHF.

This clone was seen a few times. The chain carries TRBV5-4 and TRBJ2-7; a weak D match, TRBD2 (6 bases). Germline V gene sequence: CDR1 SGHNT, CDR2 YYREEE (reference sequence). V was trimmed by 4 bases and J by 0 bases, leaving 11 bases between them. The CDR3 sequence is 14 residues long. The CDR3 region is CASSPMGGSYEQYF. As DNA, the CDR3 is TGTGCCAGCAGCCCTATGGGGGGCTCCTACGAGCAGTACTTC.

The chain employs TRBV19 and TRBJ2-2; D call uncertain. The CDR3 consists of 13 residues. The germline V gene encodes CDR1 LNHDA and CDR2 SQIVND (reference sequence). The V and J ends lost 5 bases and 4 bases respectively, with 8 bases between them. CDR3 DNA sequence: TGTGCCAGTAGTTTGACCACCACCGGGGAGCTGTTTTTT. Its translation: CASSLTTTGELFF.

The gene calls are TRBV18 and TRBJ1-6; D gene ambiguous. Deletions cut 1 base from V and 7 bases from J, with 8 bases between. Looked up from germline, CDR1 is KGHSH and CDR2 is LQKENI. This CDR3 has 14 residues. Here the CDR3 DNA reads TGTGCCAGCTCACCACTAGAGGGAAATTCACCCCTCCACTTT. Protein product: CASSPLEGNSPLHF. Filled out from reference TRBV18 and TRBJ1-6, the complete variable domain reads NAGVMQNPRHLVRRRGQEARLRCSPMKGHSHVYWYRQLPEEGLKFMVYLQKENIIDESGMPKERFSAEFPKEGPSILRIQQVVRGDSAAYFCASSPLEGNSPLHFGNGTRLTVT.

This clone was seen a few times. The chain has TRBV7-3 and TRBJ2-3, with D possibly matching TRBD1 (6 bases). The CDR3 is 13 residues long. Germline V gene sequence: CDR1 SGHTA, CDR2 FQGTGA. Trimming pared 4 bases from V and 4 bases from J, leaving 9 bases between. For the CDR3, the DNA is TGTGCCAGCAGCTCCACAGGGTCAGATACGCAGTATTTT. Translating it yields CASSSTGSDTQYF.

J is TRBJ2-7 and V is TRBV28, with D possibly being TRBD1 (6 bases). V lost 4 bases to trimming and J lost 9 bases, with 16 bases between them. This CDR3 comprises 13 residues. Germline CDR1 reads MDHEN; CDR2 reads SYDVKM. The CDR3 protein is CASSSPRARGQYF. For the CDR3, the DNA is TGTGCCAGCAGTTCCCCCAGGGCCAGGGGGCAGTACTTC.

The chain has TRBV6-6 and TRBJ2-7; no definite D call. The germline V gene encodes CDR1 MNHNY and CDR2 SVGAGI (reference sequence). V lost 2 bases and J lost 5, with 7 bases in between. CDR3 length: 12 residues. This CDR3 is CASSYPYNEQYF. The CDR3 nucleotides read TGTGCCAGCAGTTACCCCTATAACGAGCAGTACTTC.